These 32 T cell receptor beta chains originate from one sample sequenced in a study of CD8 T cells in ankylosing spondylitis. One entry per CDR3 protein results from TCRdb running MiXCR on the 5' RACE reads. In the table there are 250,000 or so distinct CDR3 sequences, about 10% of which are singletons. The sample was blood, either unsorted or a sorted T cell fraction (not recorded which). The receptors come from a male donor with ankylosing spondylitis or in good health (not recorded which).

This clonotype was seen at least ten times. The chain uses TRBV12-3 or TRBV12-4 and TRBJ2-7; possible D gene TRBD2, 6 bases. V dropped 6 bases and J dropped 7 bases, with 19 bases sitting between them. The CDR3 is 14 residues long. As DNA, the CDR3 is TGTGCCAGCAGCGAAACGGGCAGGGCGGGGGAGCAGTACTTC. Protein: CASSETGRAGEQYF.

Many counts were recorded for this clonotype. The chain has TRBV5-6 and TRBJ2-2, with no clear D. This CDR3 has 12 amino acids. Germline V gene lookup returns CDR1 SGHDT and CDR2 YYEEEE. V was pared by 7 bases and J by 8 bases, with 12 bases between. The CDR3, as DNA: TGTGCCAGCCGCCAGAGGTTGGGGGAGCTGTTTTTT. This codes for CASRQRLGELFF.

This clonotype was found many times. This rearrangement joins TRBV7-8 to TRBJ2-5; D gene ambiguous. Trimming removed 0 bases from V and 4 bases from J, with 6 bases in between. The CDR3 runs to 13 residues. CDR1 and CDR2 (germline): SGHVS, FQNEAQ. The CDR3: CASSLAPGETQYF. In nucleotides, the CDR3 is TGTGCCAGCAGCTTAGCGCCTGGAGAGACCCAGTACTTC.

This clonotype was counted ten times or more. The chain combines TRBV7-2 with TRBJ2-4; D is perhaps TRBD1 (6 bases). The CDR3 has 15 residues. In germline, CDR1 is SGHTA, CDR2 FQGNSA. Trimming took 0 bases from V and 8 from J, leaving 14 bases between them. CDR3 residues: CASSLALQGLDIQYF. CDR3 bases: TGTGCCAGCAGCTTAGCGCTACAGGGCTTGGACATTCAGTACTTC.

This clonotype was seen at least ten times. V and J are TRBV5-1 and TRBJ2-3; the match to TRBD2 covers 11 bases. This CDR3 has 15 residues. Germline CDR1 SGHRS, CDR2 YFSETQ. After removal of 2 bases from V and 6 bases from J, the junction contained 5 bases not matched to a gene. CDR3 DNA sequence: TGCGCCAGCAGCTTAGGGACTAGCGGAGGCGATACGCAGTATTTT. This sequence encodes CASSLGTSGGDTQYF.

This clonotype was recorded many times. The chain links TRBV20-1 to TRBJ1-6; TRBD1 agrees at 7 bases. The CDR3 has 18 amino acids. Germline CDR1 DFQATT, CDR2 SNEGSKA (reference sequence). Trimming took 0 bases from V and 4 from J; bases not matched to a gene: 12. The CDR3 region is CSARDHHEGGPYNSPLHF. The DNA for the CDR3 is TGCAGTGCTAGAGACCACCATGAAGGGGGCCCATATAATTCACCCCTCCACTTT.

This rearrangement joins TRBV29-1 to TRBJ2-2, with D unclear. Trimming removed 5 bases from V and 4 bases from J, with 11 bases in between. Germline lookup yields CDR1 SQVTM and CDR2 ANQGSEA. The length of the CDR3 is 13 residues. CDR3 in amino acids: CSVSQTSTGELFF. The CDR3 DNA is TGCAGCGTTTCCCAAACCAGCACCGGGGAGCTGTTTTTT.

In this sample, this clonotype turned up many times. This chain uses TRBV20-1 with TRBJ1-5; D remains ambiguous. This CDR3 has 16 residues. Germline loops: CDR1 DFQATT, CDR2 SNEGSKA (reference sequence). Trimming removed 6 bases at V and 0 bases at J, with 18 bases between. DNA for the CDR3: TGCAGTGCCCCTTGGGTTGGCGGGGATAGCAATCAGCCCCAGCATTTT. Its protein is CSAPWVGGDSNQPQHF.

The CDR3 protein is CSVLVSTEAFF. CDR3 sequence (DNA): TGCAGCGTCTTGGTTAGCACTGAAGCTTTCTTT. The rearrangement links TRBV29-1 to TRBJ1-1; D remains ambiguous. Trimming pared 6 bases from V and 4 bases from J, leaving 9 bases between. The germline gives CDR1 SQVTM, CDR2 ANQGSEA. CDR3 length: 11 residues.

This clonotype was observed at least ten times. The chain joins TRBV12-3 or TRBV12-4 to TRBJ1-3, with D possibly matching TRBD1 (5 bases). This CDR3 has 15 residues. Between the trimmed V and J ends, which lost 5 bases and 2 bases, there was a span of 13 bases. The CDR3 DNA reads TGTGCCAGCAGTCCGGGACTGATAACTGGAAACACCATATATTTT. Protein: CASSPGLITGNTIYF.

This clonotype was counted many times. The chain carries TRBV7-6 and TRBJ1-1; the D is unclear. Germline values: CDR1 SGHVS, CDR2 FNYEAQ. V dropped 6 bases and J dropped 3 bases, with 23 bases sitting between them. CDR3 size: 17 residues. CDR3 DNA: TGTGCCAGCAGTCCGAACGTGGGAGGGAACCCATACACTGAAGCTTTCTTT. Its translation: CASSPNVGGNPYTEAFF.

This clonotype was found a few times. The rearrangement links TRBV29-1 to TRBJ2-2; 13 positions match TRBD2. Per germline, CDR1 SQVTM and CDR2 ANQGSEA. This CDR3 spans 16 amino acids. Germline trimming cut 6 bases from V and 0 bases from J; bases unmatched to any gene: 4. Written as DNA, the CDR3 is TGCAGCGTCCTACTAGCGGGAGGGCCGAACACCGGGGAGCTGTTTTTT. This gives the protein CSVLLAGGPNTGELFF.

There are many counts of this clonotype. The chain recombines TRBV12-3 or TRBV12-4 with TRBJ2-6, with a weak D call TRBD2 (5 bases). With 6 bases removed from V and 1 base from J, the gap between germline ends came to 16 bases. This CDR3 has 17 residues. In DNA, the CDR3 is TGTGCCAGCAGGACTACGCGGGTGGATTCTGGGGCCAACGTCCTGACTTTC. This sequence encodes CASRTTRVDSGANVLTF.

At least ten counts were recorded for this clonotype. The J gene is TRBJ1-6, the V gene TRBV6-1; D not certain. The CDR3 spans 15 residues. CDR1 and CDR2 (germline): MNHNS, SASEGT. With 6 bases removed from V and 4 bases from J, the gap between germline ends came to 13 bases. The DNA of the CDR3 is TGTGCCAGCAGCCGAAGTAACCCTTATAATTCACCCCTCCACTTT. Translation: CASSRSNPYNSPLHF.

J is TRBJ2-4 and V is TRBV5-4, with TRBD1 identical over 9 bases. The CDR3 loop spans 18 amino acids. Germline V gene lookup returns CDR1 SGHNT and CDR2 YYREEE (reference sequence). Losses at the gene ends were 4 bases for V and 0 bases for J; bases not matched to a gene: 11. CDR3 in DNA: TGTGCCAGCAGCCTAGCCGGGACAGGGATACTAGCCAAAAACATTCAGTACTTC. Translation gives CASSLAGTGILAKNIQYF.

The J gene is TRBJ1-5, the V gene TRBV7-9; no clear D gene. With 0 bases removed from V and 10 bases from J, the gap between germline ends came to 4 bases. In germline, CDR1 is SEHNR, CDR2 FQNEAQ (reference sequence). The CDR3 has 11 residues. CDR3 sequence reads: CASSLAGPQHF. CDR3 nucleotides: TGTGCCAGCAGCTTAGCTGGCCCCCAGCATTTT.

This clonotype was counted many times. The V and J genes are TRBV6-1 and TRBJ1-1; 11 bases align to TRBD1. J lost 4 bases, V lost 6 bases, and 10 bases had no gene match. Germline V gene sequence: CDR1 MNHNS, CDR2 SASEGT. This CDR3 has 16 residues. In nucleotides, the CDR3 is TGTGCCAGCAGCCGCGGACAGGGGGCTTTGAGCACTGAAGCTTTCTTT. Encoded protein: CASSRGQGALSTEAFF.

This clonotype was counted at least ten times. The rearrangement uses TRBV5-1 and TRBJ2-7, with TRBD1 as a possible D gene (5 bases). Trimming cost V 0 bases and J 2 bases, with 12 bases left between them. The length of the CDR3 is 15 residues. The germline gives CDR1 SGHRS, CDR2 YFSETQ. CDR3 DNA: TGCGCCAGCAGCTTGGAAAGTTCCAGGGCCTACGAGCAGTACTTC. Residues: CASSLESSRAYEQYF.

The CDR3 bases are TGTGCCAGCAGCGAGGACAGGGTTGGAAACACCATATATTTT. Protein sequence: CASSEDRVGNTIYF. The V call is TRBV2, the J call TRBJ1-3, with 8 nucleotides matching TRBD1. V was clipped by 6 bases and J by 3 bases; unmatched bases: 4. Germline assignment: CDR1 SNHLY and CDR2 FYNNEI. CDR3 length: 14 amino acids.

V and J are TRBV20-1 and TRBJ1-1; D uncertain. CDR3 size: 13 residues. V dropped 3 bases and J dropped 4 bases, with 12 bases sitting between them. The germline gives CDR1 DFQATT, CDR2 SNEGSKA (reference sequence). The CDR3 bases are TGCAGTGCTAGCCCTAATTCGGGCACTGAAGCTTTCTTT. Amino acids: CSASPNSGTEAFF.

This clonotype has a count of ten or more. The chain joins TRBV6-1 to TRBJ1-6; no definite D call. Trimming took 6 bases from V and 2 from J, leaving 11 bases between them. Germline lookup yields CDR1 MNHNS and CDR2 SASEGT. This CDR3 has 15 residues. The CDR3 DNA reads as TGTGCCAGCAGGAGCATCGGGGCCTATAATTCACCCCTCCACTTT. This translates into CASRSIGAYNSPLHF.

This clonotype was counted only a few times. V is TRBV7-2 and J is TRBJ2-7; 8 bases line up with TRBD2. The CDR3 loop spans 16 amino acids. Germline V gives CDR1 SGHTA, CDR2 FQGNSA. The ends lost 3 bases at V and 2 bases at J; junction bases unmatched: 9. In nucleotides, the CDR3 is TGTGCCAGCAGCTTGGAGGGGACTAGTGGGACCTACGAGCAGTACTTC. It codes for CASSLEGTSGTYEQYF.

This clonotype occurred a few times. CDR3 DNA sequence: TGCGCCAGCAGCTTCTGGGGCGGGAGGAGGGGTAATGAGCAGTTCTTC. Protein: CASSFWGGRRGNEQFF. This rearrangement joins TRBV5-1 to TRBJ2-1; TRBD2 aligns across 8 bases. The CDR3 extends over 16 amino acids. Germline V gene lookup returns CDR1 SGHRS and CDR2 YFSETQ. V trimming: 2 bases; J trimming: 7 bases; junction bases outside the gene matches: 11.

This clonotype was picked up a small number of times. The V and J genes are TRBV13 and TRBJ2-7; TRBD1 is a possible D gene (5 bases). Germline loops: CDR1 PRHDT, CDR2 FYEKMQ (reference sequence). This CDR3 is 12 amino acids long. Trimming took 5 bases from V and 3 from J, leaving 8 bases between them. The CDR3 protein is CASSTGHYEQYF. The CDR3 DNA is TGTGCCAGCAGCACAGGCCACTACGAGCAGTACTTC.

As to this clonotype: This could be a read error, since a much larger clone is one nucleotide away. CDR3 protein: CASSSGQNTDTQYF. DNA for the CDR3: TGTGCCAGCAGCTCGGGACAGAACACAGATACGCAGTATTTT. The rearrangement uses TRBV9 and TRBJ2-3, with 7 positions matching TRBD1. V lost 4 bases to trimming and J lost 2 bases; unmatched junction nucleotides: 4. There are 14 residues in the CDR3. Germline lookup yields CDR1 SGDLS and CDR2 YYNGEE.

About this clonotype itself: A much larger clone is a single base away; this may be a read error. The rearrangement uses TRBV20-1 and TRBJ2-7; D is uncertain. Germline loops: CDR1 DFQATT, CDR2 SNEGSKA (reference sequence). There are 15 residues in the CDR3. CDR3: CSARDIREYSNEQYF. Here the CDR3 DNA reads TGCAGTGCTAGAGACATTCGCGAGTACTCCAACGAGCAGTACTTC.

This clonotype was found many times. The chain has TRBV20-1 and TRBJ2-2, with D unclear. V lost 5 bases and J lost 7, with 17 bases in between. CDR1 and CDR2 (germline): DFQATT, SNEGSKA (reference sequence). CDR3 size: 14 residues. The CDR3 DNA reads as TGCAGTGCTCATGGTGTGGGGTTGGGCGGGGAGCTGTTTTTT. Translation gives CSAHGVGLGGELFF.

This clonotype came up many times. The rearrangement uses TRBV9 and TRBJ2-1; the match to TRBD1 covers 7 bases. This CDR3 has 14 residues. The ends lost 4 bases at V and 8 bases at J; junction bases unmatched: 9. The germline V gene has CDR1 SGDLS and CDR2 YYNGEE. The CDR3 region is CASSSTGQRDEQFF. DNA for the CDR3: TGTGCCAGCAGCTCGACAGGGCAGAGGGATGAGCAGTTCTTC.

In this sample, this clonotype turned up many times. V is TRBV20-1 and J is TRBJ1-2; D gene uncertain. With 0 bases removed from V and 3 bases from J, the gap between germline ends came to 11 bases. The CDR3 is 14 amino acids. The germline V gene has CDR1 DFQATT and CDR2 SNEGSKA (reference sequence). The CDR3 region is CSARDSGNYYGYTF. CDR3 sequence (DNA): TGCAGTGCTAGAGATTCCGGAAACTACTATGGCTACACCTTC.

Concerning this clonotype itself: A clone one base away is much larger, so this may be a read error. The chain combines TRBV7-2 with TRBJ2-1; D uncertain. Trimming stripped 4 bases from V and 10 bases from J, with 11 bases between. The germline CDR1 and CDR2 sequences are SGHTA and FQGNSA. CDR3 length: 12 amino acids. CDR3 amino acids: CASSSSTREQFF. CDR3 bases: TGTGCCAGCAGCTCGTCGACAAGGGAGCAGTTCTTC. Complete variable domain (other parts from reference TRBV7-2 and TRBJ2-1): GAGVSQSPSNKVTEKGKDVELRCDPISGHTALYWYRQSLGQGLEFLIYFQGNSAPDKSGLPSDRFSAERTGGSVSTLTIQRTQQEDSAVYLCASSSSTREQFFGPGTRLTVL.

This clonotype was counted only a few times. The V gene is TRBV28, the J gene TRBJ1-5, with unresolved D. Germline V gene data show CDR1 as MDHEN and CDR2 as SYDVKM. The ends were cut back, 5 bases at V and 2 bases at J, with 13 bases in the middle. The CDR3 is 15 amino acids. The CDR3 here is CASSHVSRGNQPQHF. The CDR3 DNA reads TGTGCCAGCAGTCACGTAAGTCGGGGCAATCAGCCCCAGCATTTT.

Of note for this clonotype: This may be a read error, as it is one base from a much larger clone. The rearrangement uses TRBV20-1 and TRBJ2-7, with TRBD2 as a possible D gene (6 bases). Germline V lookup: CDR1 DFQATT, CDR2 SNEGSKA (reference sequence). Deletions cut 3 bases from V and 9 bases from J, with 18 bases between. This CDR3 has 13 residues. CDR3 in amino acids: CSASSGEINVQYF. DNA of the CDR3: TGCAGTGCTAGTAGCGGCGAGATCAACGTGCAGTACTTC.